The 16 T cell receptor beta chains reported below all come from one sample, sequenced in a study of OX40 agonist ivuxolimab in advanced cancers. The method was immunoSEQ multiplex PCR; TCRdb's version includes in-frame clones alone and lacks a portion of them. The sample has about 50,000 clones; less than 90% are singletons. Sequencing was performed on CD4+ or CD8+ T cells sorted from blood, taken in a trial of the OX40 agonist ivuxolimab. These TCRs come from an adult with an advanced solid tumor such as melanoma, head and neck, liver or kidney cancer.

The chain joins TRBV6-4 to TRBJ1-2, with D perhaps matching TRBD1 (5 bases). CDR1 MRHNA and CDR2 SNTAGT come from the germline V gene. The CDR3 spans 16 residues. Trimming pared 8 bases from V and 14 bases from J, leaving 33 bases between. CDR3 sequence reads: CASDGEGTAAPSVETF. For the CDR3, the DNA is TGTGCCAGCGATGGGGAAGGGACGGCGGCCCCGTCGGTTGAAACCTTC.

The chain couples TRBV5-1 to TRBJ1-3; maybe TRBD1 (6 bases). The CDR3 runs 16 residues. V lost 2 bases and J 4 bases, leaving 16 bases between the germline ends. From germline, CDR1 is SGHRS and CDR2 YFSETQ. CDR3 region: CASSFRPFGGGNTIYF. Here the CDR3 DNA reads TGCGCCAGCAGCTTTCGTCCCTTCGGGGGCGGAAACACCATATATTTT.

The sample holds a few counts of this clone. The chain employs TRBV28 and TRBJ2-7, with a possible D match to TRBD2 (5 bases). Per the germline V gene, CDR1 is MDHEN and CDR2 is SYDVKM. V lost 2 bases to trimming and J lost 3 bases, with 14 bases between them. This CDR3 spans 15 amino acids. The CDR3 region has the DNA TGTGCCAGCAGTTTACTCTCGAGGAGGTACTACGAGCAGTACTTC. Translated, it gives CASSLLSRRYYEQYF.

This clone was picked up one time. The V and J genes are TRBV30 and TRBJ2-2; the match to TRBD1 covers 7 bases. The J segment lost 4 bases and the V segment lost 0 bases, leaving 8 bases of the junction unmatched. Looked up from germline, CDR1 is GTSNPN and CDR2 is SVGIG (reference sequence). The CDR3 sequence is 16 residues long. As DNA, the CDR3 is TGTGCCTGGAGTGTACGGGTGACAGGGACCACCGGGGAGCTGTTTTTT. As protein: CAWSVRVTGTTGELFF.

The V gene is TRBV19, the J gene TRBJ2-7; 8 bases are a match to TRBD2. Germline V gene lookup returns CDR1 LNHDA and CDR2 SQIVND (reference sequence). CDR3 length equals 14 residues. The J segment lost 3 bases and the V segment lost 5 bases, leaving 6 bases of the junction unmatched. As DNA, the CDR3 is TGTGCCAGTAGTTTGGGACTAGAGCTCTACGAGCAGTACTTC. Translated, it gives CASSLGLELYEQYF.

This chain uses TRBV5-1 with TRBJ2-2; 11 bases match TRBD2. Looked up from germline, CDR1 is SGHRS and CDR2 is YFSETQ. The CDR3 length is 16 residues. Germline trimming cut 0 bases from V and 3 bases from J; bases unmatched to any gene: 1. CDR3 bases: TGCGCCAGCAGCTTGGAGACTAGCGGGGACACCGGGGAGCTGTTTTTT. It encodes CASSLETSGDTGELFF.

This chain connects TRBV5-4 to TRBJ1-2; 9 bases are shared with TRBD1. This CDR3 is 15 amino acids long. Trimming took 2 bases from V and 4 from J; bases not matched to a gene: 6. Germline assignment: CDR1 SGHNT and CDR2 YYREEE (reference sequence). The CDR3 reads CASSFQDRGTYGYTF. In DNA form, the CDR3 reads TGTGCCAGCAGCTTTCAGGACAGGGGAACCTATGGCTACACCTTC.

This chain uses TRBV5-1 with TRBJ2-1; 11 positions agree with TRBD2. The CDR3 contains 18 residues. Per germline, CDR1 SGHRS and CDR2 YFSETQ. Unmatched junction bases numbered 9, after V lost 4 bases and J lost 0 bases. CDR3 DNA: TGCGCCAGCAGCCCCGGACTAGCGGGTCTCCGCTCCTACAATGAGCAGTTCTTC. Protein product: CASSPGLAGLRSYNEQFF.

This clone has more than one count but fewer than ten. Other DNA variants within this sample encode the same CDR3. The chain links TRBV5-1 to TRBJ2-3; possibly TRBD1 for D (5 bases). CDR3 length equals 15 residues. The V and J ends lost 1 base and 0 bases respectively, with 9 bases between them. Per germline, CDR1 SGHRS and CDR2 YFSETQ. The CDR3 coding sequence is TGCGCCAGCAGCTTGTGGGGCTCTAGCACAGATACGCAGTATTTT. Translation: CASSLWGSSTDTQYF.

The sample holds a few counts of this clone. This chain uses TRBV12-5 with TRBJ1-1, with TRBD1 as a possible D gene (5 bases). V gave up 6 bases and J gave up 0 bases, with 11 bases separating them. The germline V gene has CDR1 LGHNT and CDR2 FRNRAP. This CDR3 region has 14 residues. The CDR3 DNA is TGTGCTAGTGGGATAGGGACTATGAACACTGAAGCTTTCTTT. Its translation: CASGIGTMNTEAFF. Full variable domain (remainder filled in from reference TRBV12-5 and TRBJ1-1): DARVTQTPRHKVTEMGQEVTMRCQPILGHNTVFWYRQTMMQGLELLAYFRNRAPLDDSGMPKDRFSAEMPDATLATLKIQPSEPRDSAVYFCASGIGTMNTEAFFGQGTRLTVV.

The chain is built from TRBV6-1 and TRBJ1-3; TRBD1 matches 10 bases. After removal of 6 bases from V and 13 bases from J, the junction contained 9 bases not matched to a gene. Germline lookup yields CDR1 MNHNS and CDR2 SASEGT. CDR3 size: 13 residues. The CDR3 region has the DNA TGTGCCAGCAGAACCGGGACAGGGGATCCGATATATTTT. This codes for CASRTGTGDPIYF.

This clone was counted once. The rearrangement links TRBV7-6 to TRBJ2-7, with 7 nucleotides matching TRBD1. The V segment lost 3 bases and the J segment 3 bases; nucleotides outside the gene matches: 2. The germline CDR1 and CDR2 sequences are SGHVS and FNYEAQ. The CDR3 sequence is 13 residues long. CDR3 sequence: CASSFRGNYEQYF. CDR3 sequence (DNA): TGTGCCAGCAGCTTCAGGGGGAACTACGAGCAGTACTTC.

This clone was seen a handful of times. The chain has TRBV2 and TRBJ1-2; 10 nucleotides agree with TRBD1. V lost 11 bases and J lost 8; bases outside the gene matches: 17. Germline V gives CDR1 SNHLY, CDR2 FYNNEI. The CDR3 sequence is 15 residues long. This CDR3 is CASPGQGTIPLGYTF. CDR3 bases: TGTGCCTCCCCGGGACAGGGGACGATCCCACTCGGCTACACCTTC.

This sequence joins TRBV28 and TRBJ2-2; 7 bases match TRBD1. The CDR3 length is 16 residues. V lost 3 bases, J lost 6 bases, and 10 bases stayed unmatched. In germline, CDR1 is MDHEN, CDR2 SYDVKM. CDR3 nucleotide sequence: TGTGCCAGCAGTTTTGGGGACAGCCTTTGGGCCGGGGAGCTGTTTTTT. This translates into CASSFGDSLWAGELFF.

The chain carries TRBV7-6 and TRBJ2-7; D perhaps matches TRBD2 (7 bases). This CDR3 has 15 residues. CDR1 and CDR2 (germline): SGHVS, FNYEAQ. Trimming removed 5 bases from V and 9 bases from J, with 23 bases in between. The CDR3 DNA sequence: TGTGCCAGCAGCCAAGAGGTCGGGGGGCCATTGGGGCAGTACTTC. Translated: CASSQEVGGPLGQYF.

V gene TRBV9 combines with J gene TRBJ2-2; D is ambiguous. There are 14 residues in the CDR3. V dropped 0 bases and J dropped 8 bases, with 11 bases sitting between them. Germline CDR1 reads SGDLS; CDR2 reads YYNGEE. The CDR3 coding sequence is TGTGCCAGCAGCGTAGACAACTATGGAGGGGAGCTGTTTTTT. Amino acid sequence: CASSVDNYGGELFF.